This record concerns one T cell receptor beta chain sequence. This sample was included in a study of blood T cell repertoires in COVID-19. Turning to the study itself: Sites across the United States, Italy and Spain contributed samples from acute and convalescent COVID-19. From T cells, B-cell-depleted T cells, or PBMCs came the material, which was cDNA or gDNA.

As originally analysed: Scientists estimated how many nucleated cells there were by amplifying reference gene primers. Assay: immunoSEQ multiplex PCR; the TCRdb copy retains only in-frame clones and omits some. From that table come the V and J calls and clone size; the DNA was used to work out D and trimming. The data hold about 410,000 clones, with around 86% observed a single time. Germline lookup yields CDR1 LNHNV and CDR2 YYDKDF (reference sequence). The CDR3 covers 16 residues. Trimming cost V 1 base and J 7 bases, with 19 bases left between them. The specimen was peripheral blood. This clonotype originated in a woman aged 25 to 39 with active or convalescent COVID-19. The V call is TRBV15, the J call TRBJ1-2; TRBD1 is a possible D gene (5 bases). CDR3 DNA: TGTGCCACCAGCAGAGCCCCGGGGGTGGGGGGTCTTGGCTACACCTTC. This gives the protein CATSRAPGVGGLGYTF.